The 19 T cell receptor beta chains below come from one sample, sequenced in a study of cytomegalovirus exposure and HLA in healthy donors. PCR involved 60 Vbeta and 13 Jbeta primers. Clones were read by immunoSEQ multiplex PCR, and TCRdb kept only the in-frame ones, dropping some. The sample shows roughly 180,000 clones, 84% of them seen only once. Sequencing input: PBMCs. These receptors originate from a man aged 30 to 39 in good health and CMV-seronegative.

This chain joins TRBV7-8 and TRBJ2-4; tentatively, D is TRBD2 (6 bases). Trimming took off 0 bases at V and 7 bases at J, with 10 bases between the two ends. From germline, CDR1 is SGHVS and CDR2 FQNEAQ. This CDR3 contains 14 residues. CDR3 amino acids: CASSLAPLANIQYF. CDR3 in DNA: TGTGCCAGCAGCTTAGCGCCACTAGCTAACATTCAGTACTTC.

This rearrangement joins TRBV7-2 to TRBJ2-2, with a possible D match to TRBD2 (5 bases). Trimming took 5 bases from V and 6 from J, leaving 10 bases between them. Per the germline V gene, CDR1 is SGHTA and CDR2 is FQGNSA. CDR3 length equals 13 residues. The CDR3 loop is CASSLMGAGELFF. CDR3 coding DNA: TGTGCCAGCAGCCTTATGGGAGCCGGGGAGCTGTTTTTT. Full variable domain (outside the CDR3, taken from reference TRBV7-2 and TRBJ2-2): GAGVSQSPSNKVTEKGKDVELRCDPISGHTALYWYRQSLGQGLEFLIYFQGNSAPDKSGLPSDRFSAERTGGSVSTLTIQRTQQEDSAVYLCASSLMGAGELFFGEGSRLTVL.

The gene calls are TRBV7-9 and TRBJ2-5; D might be TRBD1 (5 bases). The CDR3 spans 14 residues. In germline, CDR1 is SEHNR, CDR2 FQNEAQ (reference sequence). Trimming left V 4 bases short and J 5 bases short, with 14 bases between. CDR3 DNA: TGTGCCAGCAGCTACTCCGGACATTTGGAGACCCAGTACTTC. Protein: CASSYSGHLETQYF. Combining the CDR3 with reference TRBV7-9 and TRBJ2-5 gives the whole variable domain DTGVSQNPRHKITKRGQNVTFRCDPISEHNRLYWYRQTLGQGPEFLTYFQNEAQLEKSRLLSDRFSAERPKGSFSTLEIQRTEQGDSAMYLCASSYSGHLETQYFGPGTRLLVL.

DNA of the CDR3: TGTGCCAGCAGCCAAGATTTAGGGGTTTGGACTGAAGCTTTCTTT. It yields the protein CASSQDLGVWTEAFF. This chain links TRBV14 with TRBJ1-1; possible D gene TRBD1, 5 bases. There are 15 residues in the CDR3. Germline V gene data show CDR1 as SGHDN and CDR2 as FVKESK. The V gene lost 0 bases and the J gene lost 5 bases, with 13 bases spanning the gap.

The chain employs TRBV27 and TRBJ1-1; a weak D match, TRBD1 (6 bases). There are 15 residues in the CDR3. V was pared by 7 bases and J by 3 bases, with 18 bases between. Germline-derived CDR1 and CDR2 are MNHEY and SMNVEV (reference sequence). The CDR3 is CASITTMGADTEAFF. CDR3 in DNA: TGTGCCAGCATCACCACCATGGGGGCTGACACTGAAGCTTTCTTT.

This sequence joins TRBV15 and TRBJ2-7; D is unresolved. Trimming shortened V by 5 bases and J by 7 bases, and 9 bases separated the two germline ends. Germline V gene data show CDR1 as LNHNV and CDR2 as YYDKDF (reference sequence). The CDR3 contains 11 residues. The CDR3 region is CATSDFQEQYF. CDR3 DNA: TGTGCCACCAGCGACTTTCAGGAGCAGTACTTC.

The CDR3 loop is CASSHEPPGLLRSATNEKLFF. CDR3 sequence (DNA): TGTGCCAGCAGCCACGAACCACCGGGACTATTAAGAAGCGCAACTAATGAAAAACTGTTTTTT. The chain carries TRBV7-6 and TRBJ1-4, with D perhaps matching TRBD1 (5 bases). The CDR3 loop spans 21 amino acids. V was clipped by 5 bases and J by 0 bases, with 28 bases between them. Looked up from germline, CDR1 is SGHVS and CDR2 is FNYEAQ. The full variable domain, in which reference TRBV7-6 and TRBJ1-4 provide the parts outside the CDR3, is GAGVSQSPRYKVTKRGQDVALRCDPISGHVSLYWYRQALGQGPEFLTYFNYEAQQDKSGLPNDRFSAERPEGSISTLTIQRTEQRDSAMYRCASSHEPPGLLRSATNEKLFFGSGTQLSVL.

V is TRBV5-1 and J is TRBJ2-3; a possible D gene is TRBD2 (7 bases). CDR1 SGHRS and CDR2 YFSETQ come from the germline V gene. V was cut by 6 bases and J by 0 bases, with 17 bases left in between. This CDR3 spans 16 amino acids. The CDR3 nucleotides read TGCGCCAGCAAAGGGGGGGGCGGGGGTAGCACAGATACGCAGTATTTT. As protein: CASKGGGGGSTDTQYF.

The J gene is TRBJ1-1, the V gene TRBV15; D unresolved. The CDR3 totals 14 residues. Germline V gives CDR1 LNHNV, CDR2 YYDKDF (reference sequence). V lost 5 bases to trimming and J lost 2 bases, with 12 bases between them. CDR3 amino acids: CATSPPEGNTEAFF. Here the CDR3 DNA reads TGTGCCACCAGCCCCCCGGAGGGAAACACTGAAGCTTTCTTT.

The chain combines TRBV30 with TRBJ2-5, with TRBD2 matching over 11 bases. Germline CDR1 GTSNPN, CDR2 SVGIG (reference sequence). This CDR3 has 16 residues. V gave up 4 bases and J gave up 5 bases; unmatched junction bases: 12. This CDR3 is CAWTPPTSGSVETQYF. The CDR3 nucleotides read TGTGCCTGGACTCCCCCAACTAGCGGGAGCGTGGAGACCCAGTACTTC.

The rearrangement joins TRBV5-1 to TRBJ1-3; 8 nucleotides match TRBD1. V shed 7 bases and J 2 bases; nucleotides not matched to a gene: 8. Germline loops: CDR1 SGHRS, CDR2 YFSETQ. This CDR3 has 15 residues. The CDR3 reads CASAPQGAAGNTIYF. CDR3 sequence (DNA): TGCGCCAGCGCCCCCCAGGGGGCTGCTGGAAACACCATATATTTT.

The CDR3 nucleotides are TGTGCCAGCAGCACACTACAGGGGATCCGACATAATGAGCAGTTCTTC. This encodes CASSTLQGIRHNEQFF. The J gene is TRBJ2-1, the V gene TRBV11-2, with TRBD1 matching 7 bases. Germline V gene lookup returns CDR1 SGHAT and CDR2 FQNNGV. The CDR3 is made up of 16 amino acids. V lost 5 bases to trimming and J lost 7 bases; unmatched junction nucleotides: 14.

This clone has just a few counts. This chain joins TRBV21-1 and TRBJ2-1; TRBD2 is the table's D call and was not checked against the DNA. TRBV21-1 is a documented pseudogene. The CDR3 spans 20 residues. The CDR3 nucleotides are TGTGCCAGCAGCAAAGAACAGGGGGCAGGGACTAGCGGGAATAACAATGAGCAGTTCTTC. Its translation is CASSKEQGAGTSGNNNEQFF.

V usage is TRBV7-6 and J usage is TRBJ2-7; 16 bases fit TRBD2. CDR1 and CDR2 (germline): SGHVS, FNYEAQ. The length of the CDR3 is 16 residues. J gave up 2 bases and V 4 bases, and 2 bases lay outside the gene matches. The CDR3: CASSYGTSGGAYEQYF. CDR3 sequence (DNA): TGTGCCAGCAGCTACGGGACTAGCGGGGGGGCCTACGAGCAGTACTTC.

This clone was seen more than once but under ten times. The rearrangement joins TRBV7-7 to TRBJ2-5; possibly TRBD1 for D (6 bases). This CDR3 spans 12 amino acids. CDR1 is SSHAT and CDR2 is FNYEAQ in the germline V gene (reference sequence). In DNA, the CDR3 is TGTGCTCTAGACAGGCCAACGGAGACCCAGTACTTC. The encoded protein is CALDRPTETQYF.

The chain couples TRBV21-1 to TRBJ1-2; TRBD1, as called in the table, went unchecked against the DNA. TRBV21-1 is assigned pseudogene status. There are 13 residues in the CDR3. In DNA, the CDR3 is TGTGCCAGCAGCAAAAAGGGGAACTATGGCTACACCTTC. Residues: CASSKKGNYGYTF.

This clone came up a few times. The CDR3 nucleotides read TGCGCCAGCAGCCTTGGGGGGACCAGCAATCAGCCCCAGCATTTT. Its protein is CASSLGGTSNQPQHF. The chain combines TRBV5-1 with TRBJ1-5; perhaps TRBD1 as D (5 bases). The V gene's germline CDR1 is SGHRS and CDR2 YFSETQ. The CDR3 runs 15 residues. V lost 4 bases and J 1 base, leaving 12 bases between the germline ends.

The chain combines TRBV5-1 with TRBJ2-7, with 10 bases fitting TRBD1. V lost 4 bases to trimming and J lost 5 bases; unmatched junction nucleotides: 6. Germline CDR1 is SGHRS and CDR2 is YFSETQ. CDR3 length: 14 amino acids. The CDR3 protein is CASSPTGGYDEQYF. In DNA form, the CDR3 reads TGCGCCAGCAGCCCGACAGGGGGCTACGACGAGCAGTACTTC.

The V call is TRBV9, the J call TRBJ1-2, with D possibly matching TRBD1 (5 bases). CDR1 is SGDLS, CDR2 YYNGEE, per germline. V gave up 4 bases and J gave up 7 bases, with 14 bases separating them. This CDR3 is 13 amino acids long. The CDR3 protein is CASSRQRGGGYTF. In nucleotides, the CDR3 is TGTGCCAGCAGCCGACAACGGGGGGGTGGCTACACCTTC.